The 7 T cell receptor beta chains presented below share a single source sample, sequenced in a study of Ad26.COV2.S vaccination and SARS-CoV-2 variants (dated by TCRdb to about 2021). The library was made by the immunoSEQ multiplex PCR assay. This is the immuneACCESS table as TCRdb keeps it, with only in-frame sequences that have V and J called. A part of the clones is gone; compared with another copy, unresolved V genes explain less than half, and the rest is unexplained. For this sample there are about 500,000 clones; roughly nine tenths appear just once. In total, the top ten clones hold about 1.7% of the sample. The sample's treatment or condition label, decoded: roughly 18 received Ad26.COV2.S at low or high dose, single or two shots; roughly 5 received placebo; per-sample allocation not given. Repertoires of vaccine and placebo recipients were sequenced from samples taken on day 63 after the first injection.

This material consisted of peripheral blood, taken in a trial of Ad26.COV2.S vaccine versus placebo. All receptors derive from a person aged 18-60 years who received the Ad26.COV2.S COVID-19 vaccine or a placebo.

This rearrangement joins TRBV15 to TRBJ2-7, with D perhaps matching TRBD2 (6 bases). Trimming cost V 3 bases and J 0 bases, with 9 bases left between them. The CDR3 is 14 residues long. Germline values: CDR1 LNHNV, CDR2 YYDKDF (reference sequence). The CDR3 protein is CATSRGGGSYEQYF. In DNA form, the CDR3 reads TGTGCCACCAGCAGGGGGGGAGGCTCCTACGAGCAGTACTTC.

The V and J genes are TRBV6-5 and TRBJ2-2; TRBD1 matches 7 bases. V dropped 6 bases and J dropped 3; count of bases not matched to a gene: 7. The CDR3 runs 15 residues. CDR1 and CDR2 (germline): MNHEY, SVGAGI. The CDR3 bases are TGTGCCAGCAGGCCGACAGGGCCTGACACCGGGGAGCTGTTTTTT. Residues: CASRPTGPDTGELFF.

This clone was found a few times. The chain recombines TRBV25-1 with TRBJ1-6; D unclear. Trimming removed 4 bases from V and 0 bases from J, with 13 bases in between. Germline assignment: CDR1 MGHDK and CDR2 SYGVNS. There are 17 residues in the CDR3. The CDR3 is CASSGKDLSSYNSPLHF. CDR3 bases: TGTGCCAGCAGTGGGAAGGACCTCAGCTCCTATAATTCACCCCTCCACTTT.

The V gene is TRBV14, the J gene TRBJ2-3; 14 bases agree with TRBD2. CDR1 and CDR2 (germline): SGHDN, FVKESK. The CDR3 is 18 amino acids. With V trimmed by 0 bases and J by 5 bases, 7 bases remained unmatched. The CDR3 coding sequence is TGTGCCAGCAGCCAAGATCTTGGTGGGACTAGCGGGAGAGATACGCAGTATTTT. Translating gives CASSQDLGGTSGRDTQYF.

This clone appeared a few times. The chain combines TRBV11-2 with TRBJ2-1; 8 positions match TRBD2. Germline CDR1 reads SGHAT; CDR2 reads FQNNGV. Germline trimming cut 6 bases from V and 3 bases from J; bases unmatched to any gene: 7. There are 15 residues in the CDR3. The CDR3 DNA follows: TGTGCCAGCAGACCAGCGGGAGTTGGCTACAATGAGCAGTTCTTC. It encodes CASRPAGVGYNEQFF.

The chain has TRBV18 and TRBJ1-5, with a weak D call TRBD1 (5 bases). Germline-derived CDR1 and CDR2 are KGHSH and LQKENI. This CDR3 has 13 residues. V was pared by 3 bases and J by 15 bases, with 18 bases between. The chain's CDR3 is CASSPAGMQGLHF. The CDR3 DNA follows: TGTGCCAGCTCACCCGCCGGAATGCAGGGACTGCATTTT.

V and J are TRBV15 and TRBJ1-2, with TRBD1 as a possible D gene (5 bases). The V gene's germline CDR1 is LNHNV and CDR2 YYDKDF (reference sequence). The CDR3 loop spans 16 amino acids. With 0 bases removed from V and 6 bases from J, the gap between germline ends came to 17 bases. CDR3 DNA sequence: TGTGCCACCAGCAGAGATGTACAGGCAGCCCCTAATGGCTACACCTTC. Its translation: CATSRDVQAAPNGYTF.